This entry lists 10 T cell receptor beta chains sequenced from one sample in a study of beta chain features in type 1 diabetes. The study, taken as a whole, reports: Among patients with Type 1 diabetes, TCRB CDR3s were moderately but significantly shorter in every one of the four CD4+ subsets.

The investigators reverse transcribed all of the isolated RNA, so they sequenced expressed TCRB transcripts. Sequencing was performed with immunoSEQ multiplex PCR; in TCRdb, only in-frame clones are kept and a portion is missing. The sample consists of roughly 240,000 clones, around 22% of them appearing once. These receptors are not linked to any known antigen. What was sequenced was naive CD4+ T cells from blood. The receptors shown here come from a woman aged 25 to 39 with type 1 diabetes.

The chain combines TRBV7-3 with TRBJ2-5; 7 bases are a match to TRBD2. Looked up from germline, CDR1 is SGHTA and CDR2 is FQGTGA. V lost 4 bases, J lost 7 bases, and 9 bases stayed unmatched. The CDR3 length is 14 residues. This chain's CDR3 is CASSSGLDWGTQYF. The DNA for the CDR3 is TGTGCCAGCAGCTCTGGACTAGACTGGGGGACCCAGTACTTC. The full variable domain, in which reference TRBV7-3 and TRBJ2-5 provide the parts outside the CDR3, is GAGVSQTPSNKVTEKGKYVELRCDPISGHTALYWYRQSLGQGPEFLIYFQGTGAADDSGLPNDRFFAVRPEGSVSTLKIQRTERGDSAVYLCASSSGLDWGTQYFGPGTRLLVL.

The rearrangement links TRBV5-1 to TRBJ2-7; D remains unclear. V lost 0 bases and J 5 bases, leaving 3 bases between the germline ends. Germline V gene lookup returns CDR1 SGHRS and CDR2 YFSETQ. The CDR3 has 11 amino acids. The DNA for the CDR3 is TGCGCCAGCAGCTTGGATAACGAGCAGTACTTC. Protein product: CASSLDNEQYF.

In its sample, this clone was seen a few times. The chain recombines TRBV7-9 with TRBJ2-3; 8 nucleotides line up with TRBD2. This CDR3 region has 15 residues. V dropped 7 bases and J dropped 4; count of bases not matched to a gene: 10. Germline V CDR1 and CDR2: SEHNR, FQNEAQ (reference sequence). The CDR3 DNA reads TGTGCCAGCAACCTAGGACTAGCTCTTCCAGATACGCAGTATTTT. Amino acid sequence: CASNLGLALPDTQYF. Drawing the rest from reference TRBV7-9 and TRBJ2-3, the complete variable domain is DTGVSQNPRHKITKRGQNVTFRCDPISEHNRLYWYRQTLGQGPEFLTYFQNEAQLEKSRLLSDRFSAERPKGSFSTLEIQRTEQGDSAMYLCASNLGLALPDTQYFGPGTRLTVL.

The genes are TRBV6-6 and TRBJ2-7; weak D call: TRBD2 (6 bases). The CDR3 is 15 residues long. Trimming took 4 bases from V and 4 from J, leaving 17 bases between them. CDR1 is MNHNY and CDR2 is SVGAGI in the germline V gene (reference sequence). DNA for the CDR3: TGTGCCAGCAGTTTGCAGGGAGGTCTATTGTACGAGCAGTACTTC. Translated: CASSLQGGLLYEQYF.

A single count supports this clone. CDR3 region: CASSQGQPNTEAFF. As DNA, the CDR3 is TGCGCCAGCAGCCAGGGACAGCCGAACACTGAAGCTTTCTTT. V usage is TRBV5-1 and J usage is TRBJ1-1, with 7 positions matching TRBD1. V lost 4 bases, J lost 1 base, and 4 bases stayed unmatched. Germline CDR1 and CDR2: SGHRS and YFSETQ. The CDR3 loop spans 14 amino acids. Combining the CDR3 with reference TRBV5-1 and TRBJ1-1 gives the whole variable domain KAGVTQTPRYLIKTRGQQVTLSCSPISGHRSVSWYQQTPGQGLQFLFEYFSETQRNKGNFPGRFSGRQFSNSRSEMNVSTLELGDSALYLCASSQGQPNTEAFFGQGTRLTVV.

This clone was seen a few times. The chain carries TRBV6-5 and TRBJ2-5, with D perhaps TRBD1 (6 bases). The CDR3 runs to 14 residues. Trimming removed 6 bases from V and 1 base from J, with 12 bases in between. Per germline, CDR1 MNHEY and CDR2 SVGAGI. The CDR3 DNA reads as TGTGCCAGCAGCATCGGGACACTCCAAGAGACCCAGTACTTC. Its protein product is CASSIGTLQETQYF.

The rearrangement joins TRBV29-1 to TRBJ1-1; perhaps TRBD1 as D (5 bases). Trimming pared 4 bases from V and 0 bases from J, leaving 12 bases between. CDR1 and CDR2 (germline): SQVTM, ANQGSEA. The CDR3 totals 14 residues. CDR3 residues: CSVGNRILNTEAFF. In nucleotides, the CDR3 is TGCAGCGTTGGAAACAGGATACTGAACACTGAAGCTTTCTTT. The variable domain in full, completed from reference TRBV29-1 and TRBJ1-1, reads SAVISQKPSRDICQRGTSLTIQCQVDSQVTMMFWYRQQPGQSLTLIATANQGSEATYESGFVIDKFPISRPNLTFSTLTVSNMSPEDSSIYLCSVGNRILNTEAFFGQGTRLTVV.

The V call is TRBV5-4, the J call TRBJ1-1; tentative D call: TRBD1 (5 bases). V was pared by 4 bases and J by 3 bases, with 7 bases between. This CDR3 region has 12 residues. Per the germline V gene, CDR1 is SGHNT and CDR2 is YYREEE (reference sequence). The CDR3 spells CASSLTDTEAFF. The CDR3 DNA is TGTGCCAGCAGCCTGACAGACACTGAAGCTTTCTTT. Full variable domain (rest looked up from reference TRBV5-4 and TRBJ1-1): ETGVTQSPTHLIKTRGQQVTLRCSSQSGHNTVSWYQQALGQGPQFIFQYYREEENGRGNFPPRFSGLQFPNYSSELNVNALELDDSALYLCASSLTDTEAFFGQGTRLTVV.

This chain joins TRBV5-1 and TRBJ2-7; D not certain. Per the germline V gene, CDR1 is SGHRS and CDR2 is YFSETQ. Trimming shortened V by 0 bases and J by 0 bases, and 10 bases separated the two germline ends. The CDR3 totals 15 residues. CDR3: CASSLVGVGSYEQYF. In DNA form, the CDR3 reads TGCGCCAGCAGCTTGGTTGGTGTCGGCTCCTACGAGCAGTACTTC.

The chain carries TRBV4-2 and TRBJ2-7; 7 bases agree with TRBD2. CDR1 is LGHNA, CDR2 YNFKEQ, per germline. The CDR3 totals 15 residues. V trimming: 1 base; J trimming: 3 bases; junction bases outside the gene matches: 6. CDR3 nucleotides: TGTGCCAGCAGCCAAGCCCTGCGCGGGAGCTACGAGCAGTACTTC. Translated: CASSQALRGSYEQYF.